The present T cell receptor beta chain was sequenced within a study of T cells in Graves' hyperthyroidism and ophthalmopathy. There are 15 residues in the CDR3. Recently diagnosed hyperthyroidism of less than 2 months' duration affected patients aged 18 to 65. Amplified regions were TCR beta CDR3 sequences from RNA transcripts. A first-round RT-PCR of the TCR CDR3 used the HTBI primer set. TCRdb reprocessed the multiplex PCR reads via MiXCR and lists one record per CDR3 protein. The data hold approximately 870,000 distinct CDR3 sequences, with approximately 40% observed a single time. On this clonotype itself: A junction boundary mismatches the germline segment, possibly from a read error.

This sequence joins TRBV12-3 or TRBV12-4 and TRBJ1-1; 7 bases agree with TRBD1. The TCR was taken from a young man with Graves' hyperthyroidism. Sequencing was carried out using blood. This CDR3 reads CASSPPGTVDTEAFF. CDR3 in DNA: TGTGCCAGCAGTCCTCCCGGGACAGTGGACACTGAAGCCTTCTTT.